This T cell receptor beta chain was recovered during a study of CD8 T cells in ankylosing spondylitis. Study-level points and caveats: Among TCR beta sequences, a motif of several highly homologous variants appeared characteristic of ankylosing spondylitis blood.

TCRdb fed the 5' RACE reads into MiXCR, producing one record per CDR3 protein. The sample consists of approximately 400,000 distinct CDR3 sequences, 25% to 30% of them appearing once. The germline V and J ends were trimmed by 4 bases and 6 bases, with 9 bases remaining between them. The CDR3 is made up of 12 amino acids. The germline CDR1 and CDR2 sequences are SEHNR and FQNEAQ (reference sequence). A few counts support this clonotype. The antigen remains undetermined. The sequencing input was blood, either unsorted or a sorted T cell fraction (not recorded which). This rearrangement joins TRBV7-9 to TRBJ1-2; tentative D call: TRBD1 (5 bases). The clonotype was recovered from a male donor with ankylosing spondylitis. The CDR3 nucleotides read TGTGCCAGCAGCTGGGGGACGGATGGCTACACCTTC. The encoded protein is CASSWGTDGYTF.